These T cell receptor beta chains were read from a single sample in a study of cytomegalovirus exposure and HLA in healthy donors. TCRdb's table, derived via immunoSEQ multiplex PCR, lists solely in-frame clones and lacks some. The repertoire has around 100,000 clones, roughly 68% of them found once; the top ten carry approximately 9.4%. The sequenced sample was PBMCs. These receptors were collected from a man in his thirties or forties in good health and CMV-seropositive. CDR3s include the opening cysteine and the closing phenylalanine or tryptophan. A D gene is named only where the DNA matches it firmly. The size field is filled for only some rows; it gives once, few, many or a size class.

TRBJ1-1	-	12	-	TRBV6-5	TGTGCCAGCAGTTCGTTACAGGATGAAGCTTTCTTT	CASSSLQDEAFF
TRBJ1-2	TRBD1	13	-	TRBV29-1	TGCAGCGTTGATGGGGCGGGGACAGATGGCTACACCTTC	CSVDGAGTDGYTF
TRBJ1-6	-	13	-	TRBV29-1	TGCAGCGTTGCACAGGGTACCAATTCACCCCTCCACTTT	CSVAQGTNSPLHF
TRBJ2-2	TRBD1	16	-	TRBV25-1	TGTGCCAGCAGAGCGACGACAGGGGGGAACACCGGGGAGCTGTTTTTT	CASRATTGGNTGELFF
TRBJ2-7	-	14	-	TRBV28	TGTGCCAGCAGCGAGAGGGGACTTACCTACGAGCAGTACTTC	CASSERGLTYEQYF
TRBJ2-3	-	14	few	TRBV6-1	TGTGCCAGCAGTGAAGGGGGCTTGGCAGATACGCAGTATTTT	CASSEGGLADTQYF
TRBJ2-2	-	15	-	TRBV6-5	TGTGCCAGCCTCGTGGCGTTTGGGCGCGCCGGGGAGCTGTTTTTT	CASLVAFGRAGELFF
TRBJ2-7	TRBD2	14	-	TRBV13	TGTGCCAGCAGCCCCCTGGGAGGGGTCCACGAGCAGTACTTC	CASSPLGGVHEQYF
TRBJ2-1	TRBD2	15	-	TRBV5-4	TGTGCCAGCAGCGGGGCTAGCGGAGAGGGGAATGAGCAGTTCTTC	CASSGASGEGNEQFF
TRBJ1-1	-	13	-	TRBV9	TGTGCCAGCAGCGAACAGGCTTACACTGAAGCTTTCTTT	CASSEQAYTEAFF